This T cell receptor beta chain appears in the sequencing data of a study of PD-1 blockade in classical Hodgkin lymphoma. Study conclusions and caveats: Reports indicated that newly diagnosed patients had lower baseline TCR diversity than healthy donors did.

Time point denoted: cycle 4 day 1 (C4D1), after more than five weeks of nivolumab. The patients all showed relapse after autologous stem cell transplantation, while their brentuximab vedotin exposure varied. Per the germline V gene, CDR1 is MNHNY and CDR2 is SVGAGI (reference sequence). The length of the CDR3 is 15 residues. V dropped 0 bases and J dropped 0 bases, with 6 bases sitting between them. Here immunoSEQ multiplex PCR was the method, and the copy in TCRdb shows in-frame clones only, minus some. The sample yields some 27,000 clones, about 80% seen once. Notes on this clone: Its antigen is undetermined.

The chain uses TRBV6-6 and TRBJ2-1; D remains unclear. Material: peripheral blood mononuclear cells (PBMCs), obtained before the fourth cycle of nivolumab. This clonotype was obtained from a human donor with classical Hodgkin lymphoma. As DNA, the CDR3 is TGTGCCAGCAGTTACTCCCGGAGCTCCTACAATGAGCAGTTCTTC. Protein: CASSYSRSSYNEQFF.